This TCR beta chain derives from a study of blood T cell dynamics during melanoma immunotherapy. Study findings and constraints: Disease-control patients' PBMC repertoires became either more clonal or more diverse at W3. Clones driving repertoire changes may be melanoma-specific or general immune activation.

This clone showed up just a few times. Antigen unknown. Data came from immunoSEQ multiplex PCR; TCRdb stores just in-frame clones and leaves some out. Here the sample spans around 10,000 clones, around 80% being singletons. Noted time point: week 3, after first cycle of checkpoint inhibitor. Patients with prior systemic cancer treatment, concomitant immunosuppressants, or other active malignancies were excluded. The sequencing here drew on blood, taken from a patient treated with checkpoint blockade. This TCR came from a human donor with melanoma.

CDR3 nucleotide sequence: TGTGCCAGCAGTTATCGTGGACAGGGGGTGAGGCAGCCCCAGCATTTT. Its protein product is CASSYRGQGVRQPQHF. The chain joins TRBV6-6 to TRBJ1-5, with TRBD1 identical over 10 bases. This CDR3 is 16 amino acids long. CDR1 MNHNY and CDR2 SVGAGI come from the germline V gene (reference sequence). Unmatched junction bases numbered 9, after V lost 3 bases and J lost 7 bases.